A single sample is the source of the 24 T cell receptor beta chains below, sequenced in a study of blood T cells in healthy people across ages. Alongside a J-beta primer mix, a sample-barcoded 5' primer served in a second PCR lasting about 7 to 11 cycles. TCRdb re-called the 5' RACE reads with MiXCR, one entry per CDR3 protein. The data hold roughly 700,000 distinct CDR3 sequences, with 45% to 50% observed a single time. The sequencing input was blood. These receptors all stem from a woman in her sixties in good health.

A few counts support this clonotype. The CDR3: CSVLRDRDSDTQYF. The CDR3 coding sequence is TGCAGCGTTCTCCGGGACAGGGATTCGGATACGCAGTATTTT. The genes are TRBV29-1 and TRBJ2-3, with 9 nucleotides matching TRBD1. The CDR3 has 14 amino acids. Germline-derived CDR1 and CDR2 are SQVTM and ANQGSEA. Germline trimming cut 5 bases from V and 6 bases from J; bases unmatched to any gene: 9.

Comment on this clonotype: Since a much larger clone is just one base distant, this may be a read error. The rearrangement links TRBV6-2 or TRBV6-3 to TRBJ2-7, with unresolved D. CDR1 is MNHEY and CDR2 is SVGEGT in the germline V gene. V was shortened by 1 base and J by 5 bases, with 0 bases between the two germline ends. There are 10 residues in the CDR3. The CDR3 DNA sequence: TGTGCCAGCAGTTACTACGAGCAGTACTTC. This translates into CASSYYEQYF.

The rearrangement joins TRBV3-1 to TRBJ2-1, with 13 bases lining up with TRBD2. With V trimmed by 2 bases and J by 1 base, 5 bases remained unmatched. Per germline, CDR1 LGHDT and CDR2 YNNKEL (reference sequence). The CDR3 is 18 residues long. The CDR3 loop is CASSQRRTSGSSYNEQFF. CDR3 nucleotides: TGTGCCAGCAGCCAAAGAAGGACTAGCGGGAGTTCCTACAATGAGCAGTTCTTC.

The CDR3 bases are TGTGCCAGCGGGCGACGTAACACTGAAGCTTTCTTT. Translating it yields CASGRRNTEAFF. J is TRBJ1-1 and V is TRBV6-2 or TRBV6-3; D gene unclear. Trimming removed 8 bases from V and 2 bases from J, with 9 bases in between. The CDR3 loop spans 12 amino acids. Germline CDR1 MNHEY, CDR2 SVGEGT.

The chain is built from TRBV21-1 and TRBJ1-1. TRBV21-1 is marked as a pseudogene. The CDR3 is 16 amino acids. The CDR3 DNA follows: TGTGCCAGCAGCAAAAAAGGGATCCCTTTGAGTACTGAAGCTTTCTTT. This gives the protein CASSKKGIPLSTEAFF.

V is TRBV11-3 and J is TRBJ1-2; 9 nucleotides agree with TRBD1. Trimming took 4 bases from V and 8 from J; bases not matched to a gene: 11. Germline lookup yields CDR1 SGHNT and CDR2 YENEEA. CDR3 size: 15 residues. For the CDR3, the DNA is TGTGCCAGCAGCTCGGGACAGGGCGAACTAGGGGGCTACACCTTC. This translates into CASSSGQGELGGYTF.

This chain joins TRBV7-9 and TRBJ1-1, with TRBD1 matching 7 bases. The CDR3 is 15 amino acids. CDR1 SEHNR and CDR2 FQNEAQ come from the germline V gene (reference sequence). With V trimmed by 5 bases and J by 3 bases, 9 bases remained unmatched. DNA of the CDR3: TGTGCCAGCAGCCCGTTGACAGGGACCTACACTGAAGCTTTCTTT. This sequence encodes CASSPLTGTYTEAFF.

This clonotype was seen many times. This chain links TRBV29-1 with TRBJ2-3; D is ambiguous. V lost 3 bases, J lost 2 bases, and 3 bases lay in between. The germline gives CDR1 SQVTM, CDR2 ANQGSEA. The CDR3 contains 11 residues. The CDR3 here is CSVDSTDTQYF. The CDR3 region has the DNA TGCAGCGTTGACTCCACAGATACGCAGTATTTT.

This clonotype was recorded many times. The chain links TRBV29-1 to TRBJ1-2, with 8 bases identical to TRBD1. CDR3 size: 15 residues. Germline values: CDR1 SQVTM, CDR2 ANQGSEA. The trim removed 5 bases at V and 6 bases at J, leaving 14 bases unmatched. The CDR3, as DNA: TGCAGCGTTCAGCCCCCCGGACAGGGAGGAGATGGCTACACCTTC. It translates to CSVQPPGQGGDGYTF.

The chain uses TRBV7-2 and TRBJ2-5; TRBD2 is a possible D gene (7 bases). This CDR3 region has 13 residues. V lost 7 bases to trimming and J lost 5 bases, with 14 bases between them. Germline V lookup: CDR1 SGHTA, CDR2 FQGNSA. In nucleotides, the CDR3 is TGTGCCAGCAAGAGGGGGGGGTCGGAGACCCAGTACTTC. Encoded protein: CASKRGGSETQYF.

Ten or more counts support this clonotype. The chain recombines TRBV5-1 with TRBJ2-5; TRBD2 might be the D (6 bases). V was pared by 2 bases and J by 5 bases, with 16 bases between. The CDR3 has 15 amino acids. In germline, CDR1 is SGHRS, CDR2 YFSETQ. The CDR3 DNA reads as TGCGCCAGCAGCTTCCGAACGGGAGCTGGTGAGACCCAGTACTTC. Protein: CASSFRTGAGETQYF.

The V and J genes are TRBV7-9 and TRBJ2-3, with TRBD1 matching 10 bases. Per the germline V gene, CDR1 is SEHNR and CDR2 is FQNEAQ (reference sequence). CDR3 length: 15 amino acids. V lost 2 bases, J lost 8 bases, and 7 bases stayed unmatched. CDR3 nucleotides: TGTGCCAGCAGCTTATCCCTTGGACAGGGGGGTACGCAGTATTTT. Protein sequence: CASSLSLGQGGTQYF.

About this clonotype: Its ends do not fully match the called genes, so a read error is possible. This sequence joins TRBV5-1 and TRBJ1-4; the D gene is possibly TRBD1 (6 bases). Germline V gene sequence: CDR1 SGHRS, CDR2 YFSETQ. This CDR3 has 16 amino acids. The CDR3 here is CASSLAGQTTNEELFF. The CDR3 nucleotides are TGCGCCAGCAGCTTGGCCGGACAGACAACTAATGAAGAACTGTTTTTT.

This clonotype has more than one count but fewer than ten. This CDR3 reads CASSFFLGAYEQYF. The CDR3 DNA reads as TGTGCCAGCAGCTTTTTTTTAGGGGCCTACGAGCAGTACTTC. V usage is TRBV7-2 and J usage is TRBJ2-7, with D possibly TRBD1 on 5 matching bases. The germline V and J ends were trimmed by 3 bases and 2 bases, with 11 bases remaining between them. Germline lookup yields CDR1 SGHTA and CDR2 FQGNSA. This CDR3 is built from 14 residues.

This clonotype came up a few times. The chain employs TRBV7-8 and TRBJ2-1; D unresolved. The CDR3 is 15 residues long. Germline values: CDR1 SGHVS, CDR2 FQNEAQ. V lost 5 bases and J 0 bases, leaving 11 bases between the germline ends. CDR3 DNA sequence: TGTGCCAGCAGCCAGGCTAGTTCCTCCTACAATGAGCAGTTCTTC. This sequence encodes CASSQASSSYNEQFF.

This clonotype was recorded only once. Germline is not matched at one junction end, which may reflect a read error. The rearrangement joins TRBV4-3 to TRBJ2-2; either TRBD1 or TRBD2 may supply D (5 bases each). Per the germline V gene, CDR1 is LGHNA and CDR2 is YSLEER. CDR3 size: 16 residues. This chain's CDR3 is CASSQRGPMNTGKLFF. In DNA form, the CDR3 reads TGCGCCAGCAGCCAGAGGGGACCGATGAACACCGGGAAGCTGTTTTTT.

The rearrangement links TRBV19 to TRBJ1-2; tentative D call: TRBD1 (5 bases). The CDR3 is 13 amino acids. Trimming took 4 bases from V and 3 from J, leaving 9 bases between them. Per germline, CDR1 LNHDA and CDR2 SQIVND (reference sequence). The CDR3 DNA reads TGTGCCAGTAGTAGTCAGGGATACTATGGCTACACCTTC. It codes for CASSSQGYYGYTF. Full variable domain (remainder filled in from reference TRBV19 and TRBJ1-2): DGGITQSPKYLFRKEGQNVTLSCEQNLNHDAMYWYRQDPGQGLRLIYYSQIVNDFQKGDIAEGYSVSREKKESFPLTVTSAQKNPTAFYLCASSSQGYYGYTFGSGTRLTVV.

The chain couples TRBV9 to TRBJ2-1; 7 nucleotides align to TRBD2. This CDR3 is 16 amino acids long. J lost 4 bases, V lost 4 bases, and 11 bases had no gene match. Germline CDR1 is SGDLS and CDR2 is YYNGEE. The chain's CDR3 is CASSPPAGLPYNEQFF. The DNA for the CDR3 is TGTGCCAGCAGCCCACCGGCGGGACTACCGTACAATGAGCAGTTCTTC.

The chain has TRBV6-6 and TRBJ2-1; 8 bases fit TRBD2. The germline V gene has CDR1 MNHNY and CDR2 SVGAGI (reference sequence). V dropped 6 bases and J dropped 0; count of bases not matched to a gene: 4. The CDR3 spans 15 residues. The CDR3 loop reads CASRRGLGSYNEQFF. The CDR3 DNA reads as TGTGCCAGCAGAAGGGGACTAGGCTCCTACAATGAGCAGTTCTTC.

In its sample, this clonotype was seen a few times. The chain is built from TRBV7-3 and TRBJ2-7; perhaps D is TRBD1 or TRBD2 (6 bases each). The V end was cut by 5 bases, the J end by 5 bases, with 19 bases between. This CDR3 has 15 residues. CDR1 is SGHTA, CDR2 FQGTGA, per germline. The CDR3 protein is CASSLGGHREDEQYF. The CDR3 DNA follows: TGTGCCAGCAGCCTCGGCGGGCACAGGGAGGACGAGCAGTACTTC.

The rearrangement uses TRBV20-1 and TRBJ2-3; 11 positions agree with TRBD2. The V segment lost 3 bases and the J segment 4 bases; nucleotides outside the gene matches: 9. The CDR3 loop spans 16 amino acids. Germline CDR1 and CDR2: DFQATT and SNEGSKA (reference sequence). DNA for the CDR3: TGCAGTGCTAGGGGGTTTAGCGGGAGGGCCTCAGATACGCAGTATTTT. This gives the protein CSARGFSGRASDTQYF.

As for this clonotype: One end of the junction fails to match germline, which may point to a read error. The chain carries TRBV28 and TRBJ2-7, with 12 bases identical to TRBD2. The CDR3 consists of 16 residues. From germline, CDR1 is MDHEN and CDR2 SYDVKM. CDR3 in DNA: TGTGCCAGTAGCTCCCCCCTCGGGACTAGCGGGTCCGAGCGGTACTTC. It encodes CASSSPLGTSGSERYF. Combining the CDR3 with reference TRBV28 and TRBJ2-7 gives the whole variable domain DVKVTQSSRYLVKRTGEKVFLECVQDMDHENMFWYRQDPGLGLRLIYFSYDVKMKEKGDIPEGYSVSREKKERFSLILESASTNQTSMYLCASSSPLGTSGSERYFGPGTRLTVT.

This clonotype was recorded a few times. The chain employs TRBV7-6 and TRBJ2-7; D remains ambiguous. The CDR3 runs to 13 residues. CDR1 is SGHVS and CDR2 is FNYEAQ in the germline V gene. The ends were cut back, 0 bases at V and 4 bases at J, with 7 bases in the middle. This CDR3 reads CASSLAMEYEQYF. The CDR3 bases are TGTGCCAGCAGCTTAGCGATGGAATACGAGCAGTACTTC. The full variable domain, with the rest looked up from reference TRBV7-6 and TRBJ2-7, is GAGVSQSPRYKVTKRGQDVALRCDPISGHVSLYWYRQALGQGPEFLTYFNYEAQQDKSGLPNDRFSAERPEGSISTLTIQRTEQRDSAMYRCASSLAMEYEQYFGPGTRLTVT.

The CDR3 bases are TGTGCCAGCAGCTTCACGAACAGGCAAGAGACCCAGTACTTC. Translating gives CASSFTNRQETQYF. The rearrangement joins TRBV3-1 to TRBJ2-5; TRBD1 is a possible D gene (5 bases). The V gene's germline CDR1 is LGHDT and CDR2 YNNKEL (reference sequence). This CDR3 has 14 residues. V lost 5 bases to trimming and J lost 2 bases, with 12 bases between them.